The clone carrying this T cell receptor beta chain was seen a single time. Its antigen is not identified. This specimen comes from a study of cytomegalovirus exposure and HLA in healthy donors. The study, taken as a whole, reports: Earlier analysis found most TCR beta V segments productive about 87% or about 30% of the time.

With 5 bases clipped from V and 9 bases from J, the junction kept 10 bases outside the gene matches. CDR3 length equals 15 residues. Germline V CDR1 and CDR2: MDHEN, SYDVKM. The PCR made use of 60 Vbeta and 13 Jbeta primers. How the authors handled the data: Approximately 12 million of the 80 million or so unique TCR beta chains counted in a later analysis were shared. Generated by immunoSEQ multiplex PCR, the TCRdb table keeps only in-frame clones and is missing some. V, J and clone size reflect that table, while D and trimming were determined from the DNA. Of 100,000 to 150,000 clones listed, about 80% are singletons.

This clonotype originated in a man in his 60s in good health and CMV-seropositive. The chain is built from TRBV28 and TRBJ1-6, with 7 positions matching TRBD1. Sequencing was carried out using PBMCs. The CDR3 loop reads CASSPRTGITSPLHF. The CDR3 bases are TGTGCCAGCAGTCCCCGGACAGGAATTACTTCACCCCTCCACTTT. Supplemented by reference TRBV28 and TRBJ1-6, the full variable domain reads DVKVTQSSRYLVKRTGEKVFLECVQDMDHENMFWYRQDPGLGLRLIYFSYDVKMKEKGDIPEGYSVSREKKERFSLILESASTNQTSMYLCASSPRTGITSPLHFGNGTRLTVT.